Below are 21 T cell receptor beta chains sequenced from a single sample in a study of blood T cell repertoires in COVID-19. The assay was immunoSEQ multiplex PCR, and TCRdb's table has in-frame clones only and misses some. The table shows hundreds of thousands of clones, with 80% to 90% occurring only once. The sequenced sample was PBMCs or T cells enriched from blood (not recorded which). The receptors here all came from a young man who had recovered from COVID-19.

V usage is TRBV5-4 and J usage is TRBJ1-1, with D maybe TRBD1 (6 bases). The length of the CDR3 is 17 residues. The V end lost 1 base, the J end lost 5 bases, and 21 bases lay between the germline ends. Germline V CDR1 and CDR2: SGHNT, YYREEE (reference sequence). This CDR3 is CASSLSVAGAVFTEAFF. As DNA, the CDR3 is TGTGCCAGCAGCTTGTCGGTGGCAGGGGCTGTTTTTACTGAAGCTTTCTTT.

This clone was detected only once. This sequence joins TRBV28 and TRBJ2-1; 13 bases line up with TRBD2. Germline V gene lookup returns CDR1 MDHEN and CDR2 SYDVKM. There are 19 residues in the CDR3. The ends lost 5 bases at V and 8 bases at J; junction bases unmatched: 18. In DNA, the CDR3 is TGTGCCAGCAGTAGCCAGCAGGGCTTACTAGCGGGAGGGCTGGATGAGCAGTTCTTC. It codes for CASSSQQGLLAGGLDEQFF.

This rearrangement joins TRBV10-1 to TRBJ1-1; D might be TRBD1 (6 bases). From germline, CDR1 is WNHNN and CDR2 SYGVQD (reference sequence). The CDR3 has 13 amino acids. Trimming left V 4 bases short and J 1 base short, with 7 bases between. CDR3 amino acids: CASSGGGNTEAFF. CDR3 DNA sequence: TGCGCCAGCAGTGGAGGGGGGAACACTGAAGCTTTCTTT.

The chain combines TRBV24-1 with TRBJ2-5; 9 bases match TRBD2. The CDR3 sequence is 15 residues long. Germline V CDR1 and CDR2: KGHDR, SFDVKD. V trimming: 5 bases; J trimming: 3 bases; junction bases outside the gene matches: 6. The CDR3 region has the DNA TGTGCCACCAGTGGTCCTAGCGGGGTGGAAGAGACCCAGTACTTC. It encodes CATSGPSGVEETQYF.

V and J are TRBV10-3 and TRBJ1-1, with 7 bases fitting TRBD1. Germline V gene sequence: CDR1 ENHRY, CDR2 SYGVKD. The CDR3 totals 15 residues. V was clipped by 5 bases and J by 1 base; unmatched bases: 7. CDR3 in amino acids: CAISSRTGGNTEAFF. CDR3 DNA: TGTGCCATCAGTTCTCGGACAGGCGGGAACACTGAAGCTTTCTTT.

The chain joins TRBV5-4 to TRBJ2-7; D is perhaps TRBD2 (6 bases). The V gene's germline CDR1 is SGHNT and CDR2 YYREEE (reference sequence). CDR3 length equals 14 residues. The V and J ends lost 0 bases and 0 bases respectively, with 7 bases between them. The CDR3 sequence: CASSLDGSSYEQYF. DNA for the CDR3: TGTGCCAGCAGCTTGGACGGGAGCTCCTACGAGCAGTACTTC.

V and J are TRBV27 and TRBJ1-6, with D perhaps TRBD1 (5 bases). V lost 5 bases and J 4 bases, leaving 15 bases between the germline ends. Germline values: CDR1 MNHEY, CDR2 SMNVEV (reference sequence). This CDR3 comprises 16 residues. CDR3 in DNA: TGTGCCAGCAGTCCCCCGGGGGTGGCGTATAATTCACCCCTCCACTTT. It is translated as CASSPPGVAYNSPLHF.

In regard to this clone: The sample has other DNA sequences that encode this CDR3 too. This CDR3 reads CASSLGGEGSPLHF. CDR3 sequence (DNA): TGTGCCAGCAGTTTAGGAGGGGAGGGATCACCCCTCCACTTT. This chain joins TRBV28 and TRBJ1-6, with D perhaps TRBD1 (5 bases). This CDR3 contains 14 residues. Trimming took off 2 bases at V and 10 bases at J, with 12 bases between the two ends. Germline-derived CDR1 and CDR2 are MDHEN and SYDVKM.

The rearrangement links TRBV28 to TRBJ1-3, with D uncertain. Trimming pared 3 bases from V and 7 bases from J, leaving 13 bases between. The CDR3 contains 14 residues. Germline CDR1 and CDR2: MDHEN and SYDVKM. CDR3 region: CASSLPKGGNTIYF. DNA of the CDR3: TGTGCCAGCAGTTTGCCAAAAGGCGGCAACACCATATATTTT.

V and J are TRBV5-1 and TRBJ2-1; D is uncertain. The CDR3 runs to 16 residues. Deletions cut 4 bases from V and 0 bases from J, with 14 bases between. CDR1 is SGHRS and CDR2 is YFSETQ in the germline V gene. DNA for the CDR3: TGCGCCAGCAGCCCTCCATTAGGCGGCTCCTACAATGAGCAGTTCTTC. Amino acid sequence: CASSPPLGGSYNEQFF.

This chain connects TRBV6-5 to TRBJ1-2; D gene unclear. The V end lost 8 bases, the J end lost 7 bases, and 20 bases lay between the germline ends. The germline CDR1 and CDR2 sequences are MNHEY and SVGAGI. This CDR3 has 14 amino acids. The CDR3 DNA follows: TGTGCCAGCCAAAGGAGATGGGGAGAGAGTGGCTACACCTTC. This translates into CASQRRWGESGYTF.

V usage is TRBV9 and J usage is TRBJ2-1; the match to TRBD2 covers 9 bases. The trim removed 2 bases at V and 5 bases at J, leaving 2 bases unmatched. Germline-derived CDR1 and CDR2 are SGDLS and YYNGEE. This CDR3 is built from 14 residues. CDR3 DNA sequence: TGTGCCAGCAGCGTGCTAGCGGGACACAATGAGCAGTTCTTC. Encoded protein: CASSVLAGHNEQFF.

V gene TRBV27 combines with J gene TRBJ1-1, with D tentatively TRBD1 (5 bases). Germline assignment: CDR1 MNHEY and CDR2 SMNVEV (reference sequence). CDR3 length: 15 residues. V was trimmed by 5 bases and J by 6 bases, leaving 19 bases between them. CDR3 sequence reads: CASSPLGGFGSEAFF. The CDR3, as DNA: TGTGCCAGCAGTCCCCTCGGGGGGTTCGGTTCTGAAGCTTTCTTT.

This clone was counted between two and nine times. The chain carries TRBV10-1 and TRBJ2-5, with 8 bases aligning to TRBD1. V lost 6 bases and J lost 5; bases outside the gene matches: 8. The CDR3 covers 14 residues. Germline-derived CDR1 and CDR2 are WNHNN and SYGVQD (reference sequence). The CDR3 sequence: CASRRTGQPETQYF. The DNA of the CDR3 is TGCGCCAGCAGGCGGACAGGGCAACCCGAGACCCAGTACTTC.

The V call is TRBV21-1, the J call TRBJ2-5; the table names TRBD2, a call not compared with the DNA. TRBV21-1 is termed a pseudogene. This CDR3 contains 14 residues. The CDR3 here is CANATRAGGETQYF. DNA of the CDR3: TGTGCCAACGCTACTCGGGCAGGAGGAGAGACCCAGTACTTC.

This chain joins TRBV5-1 and TRBJ2-2; 7 bases align to TRBD1. Germline CDR1 and CDR2: SGHRS and YFSETQ. After removal of 4 bases from V and 0 bases from J, the junction contained 12 bases not matched to a gene. The CDR3 consists of 18 residues. The CDR3 sequence is CASSRQGDGRANTGELFF. For the CDR3, the DNA is TGCGCCAGCAGCCGCCAGGGGGACGGTCGAGCGAACACCGGGGAGCTGTTTTTT.

The V and J genes are TRBV19 and TRBJ2-1; 8 bases agree with TRBD2. The CDR3 has 16 residues. CDR1 and CDR2 (germline): LNHDA, SQIVND (reference sequence). V trimming: 1 base; J trimming: 7 bases; junction bases outside the gene matches: 9. The CDR3: CASSIGPAGVVNEQFF. CDR3 DNA: TGTGCCAGTAGTATAGGTCCAGCGGGAGTGGTGAATGAGCAGTTCTTC.

The chain joins TRBV19 to TRBJ2-7, with TRBD1 matching 11 bases. Trimming took 1 base from V and 3 from J; bases not matched to a gene: 2. This CDR3 comprises 15 residues. Germline assignment: CDR1 LNHDA and CDR2 SQIVND (reference sequence). CDR3 sequence (DNA): TGTGCCAGTAGTATAGTGGGGACAGGGGGCTACGAGCAGTACTTC. Protein: CASSIVGTGGYEQYF.

The chain couples TRBV30 to TRBJ1-6; 9 bases are a match to TRBD1. This CDR3 comprises 13 residues. Germline CDR1 GTSNPN, CDR2 SVGIG (reference sequence). Trimming cost V 5 bases and J 7 bases; bases outside gene matches: 3. Here the CDR3 DNA reads TGTGCCTGGGGCGGACAGGGGAATTCACCCCTCCACTTT. It yields the protein CAWGGQGNSPLHF.

The chain is built from TRBV7-5 and TRBJ2-7; the tabulated D call, TRBD1, remains unverified against the DNA. TRBV7-5 is labeled a pseudogene. This CDR3 contains 17 residues. The CDR3 loop reads CVRSLQQGANNPYEQYF. CDR3 in DNA: TGTGTCAGAAGCTTACAACAGGGGGCAAATAACCCCTACGAGCAGTACTTC.

The rearrangement links TRBV4-1 to TRBJ2-3; TRBD1 matches 7 bases. Trimming cost V 8 bases and J 9 bases; bases outside gene matches: 8. CDR3 length equals 12 residues. Germline V gene data show CDR1 as MGHRA and CDR2 as YSYEKL. CDR3 region: CASGGIQGTQYF. The CDR3 region has the DNA TGCGCCAGCGGCGGAATACAGGGGACGCAGTATTTT.